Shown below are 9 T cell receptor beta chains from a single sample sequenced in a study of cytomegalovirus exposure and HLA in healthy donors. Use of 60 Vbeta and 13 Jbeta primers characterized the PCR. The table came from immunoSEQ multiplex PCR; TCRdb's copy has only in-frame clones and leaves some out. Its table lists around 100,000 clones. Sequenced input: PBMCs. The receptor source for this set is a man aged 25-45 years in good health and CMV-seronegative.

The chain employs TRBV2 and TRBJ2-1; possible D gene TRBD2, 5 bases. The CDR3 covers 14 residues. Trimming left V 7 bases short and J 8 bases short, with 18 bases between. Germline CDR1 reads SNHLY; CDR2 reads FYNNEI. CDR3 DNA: TGTGCCAGCACCGAGGGAAAGGGTCTCGATGAGCAGTTCTTC. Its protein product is CASTEGKGLDEQFF.

The CDR3 coding sequence is TGTGCCAGCAGGGAAAGCGGGGGAGTCTCCTACGAGCAGTACTTC. It is translated as CASRESGGVSYEQYF. The V gene is TRBV5-6, the J gene TRBJ2-7; TRBD2 matches at 8 bases. This CDR3 comprises 15 residues. Trimming at V came to 5 bases and at J to 0 bases, leaving 7 bases not matched to a gene. Per germline, CDR1 SGHDT and CDR2 YYEEEE.

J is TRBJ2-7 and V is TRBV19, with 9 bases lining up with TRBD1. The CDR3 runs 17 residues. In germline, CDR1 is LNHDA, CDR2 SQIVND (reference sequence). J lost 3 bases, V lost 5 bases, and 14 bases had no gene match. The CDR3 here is CASSSSILGQGYYEQYF. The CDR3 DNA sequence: TGTGCCAGTAGTTCATCTATATTGGGACAGGGCTACTACGAGCAGTACTTC.

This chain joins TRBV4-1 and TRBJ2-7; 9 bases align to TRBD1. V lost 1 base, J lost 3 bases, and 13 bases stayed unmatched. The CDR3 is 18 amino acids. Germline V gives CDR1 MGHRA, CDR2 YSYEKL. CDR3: CASSQGGTGRTRNYEQYF. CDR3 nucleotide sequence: TGCGCCAGCAGCCAAGGAGGGACAGGGCGAACAAGGAACTACGAGCAGTACTTC.

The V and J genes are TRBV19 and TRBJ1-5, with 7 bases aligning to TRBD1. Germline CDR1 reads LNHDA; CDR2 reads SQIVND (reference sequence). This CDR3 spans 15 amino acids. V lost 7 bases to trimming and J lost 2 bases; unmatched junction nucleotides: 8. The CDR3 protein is CASTKGAGGNQPQHF. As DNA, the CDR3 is TGTGCCAGTACGAAGGGGGCAGGTGGCAATCAGCCCCAGCATTTT. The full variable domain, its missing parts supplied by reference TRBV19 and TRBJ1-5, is DGGITQSPKYLFRKEGQNVTLSCEQNLNHDAMYWYRQDPGQGLRLIYYSQIVNDFQKGDIAEGYSVSREKKESFPLTVTSAQKNPTAFYLCASTKGAGGNQPQHFGDGTRLSIL.

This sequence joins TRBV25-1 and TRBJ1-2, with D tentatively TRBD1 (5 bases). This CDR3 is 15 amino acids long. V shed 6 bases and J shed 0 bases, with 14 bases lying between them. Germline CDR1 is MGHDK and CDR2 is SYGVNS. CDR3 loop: CASRTEYGANYGYTF. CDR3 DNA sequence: TGTGCCAGCAGGACAGAATATGGAGCTAACTATGGCTACACCTTC.

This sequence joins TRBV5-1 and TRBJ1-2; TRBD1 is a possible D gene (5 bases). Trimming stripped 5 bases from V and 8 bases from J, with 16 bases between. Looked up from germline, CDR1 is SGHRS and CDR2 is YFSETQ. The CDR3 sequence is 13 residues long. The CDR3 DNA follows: TGCGCCAGCAGGGGGGGGTCACAATTAGGCTACACCTTC. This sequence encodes CASRGGSQLGYTF.

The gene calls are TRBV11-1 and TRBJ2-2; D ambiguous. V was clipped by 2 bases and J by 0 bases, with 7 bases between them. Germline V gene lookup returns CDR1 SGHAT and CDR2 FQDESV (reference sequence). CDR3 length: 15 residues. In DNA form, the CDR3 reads TGTGCCAGCAGCTTACAGGTCGCGAACACCGGGGAGCTGTTTTTT. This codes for CASSLQVANTGELFF.

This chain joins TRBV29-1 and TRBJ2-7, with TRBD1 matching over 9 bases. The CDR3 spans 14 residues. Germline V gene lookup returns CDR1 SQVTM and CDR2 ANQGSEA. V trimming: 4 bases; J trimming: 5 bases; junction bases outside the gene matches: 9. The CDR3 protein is CSVAPGQGAHEQYF. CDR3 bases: TGCAGCGTTGCGCCGGGACAGGGTGCCCACGAGCAGTACTTC.